Below are 13 T cell receptor beta chains sequenced from a single sample in a study of somatic mutations in cytotoxic T cells in rheumatoid arthritis. Method: immunoSEQ multiplex PCR; TCRdb's copy keeps in-frame clones and lacks some. The repertoire has just under 30,000 clones, 70% to 90% of them found once; the top ten carry about 10%. Sequenced: CD8+ T cells sorted from blood. All receptors derive from an adult with rheumatoid arthritis.

This sequence joins TRBV9 and TRBJ2-1; 7 bases are shared with TRBD1. V was clipped by 4 bases and J by 4 bases; unmatched bases: 5. CDR3 length equals 14 residues. Per germline, CDR1 SGDLS and CDR2 YYNGEE. The CDR3 spells CASSNTGAYNEQFF. In DNA, the CDR3 is TGTGCCAGCAGCAACACAGGGGCTTACAATGAGCAGTTCTTC.

This rearrangement joins TRBV4-2 to TRBJ1-6; 9 positions agree with TRBD1. CDR3 length: 18 residues. J gave up 1 base and V 4 bases, and 8 bases lay outside the gene matches. Looked up from germline, CDR1 is LGHNA and CDR2 is YNFKEQ. The chain's CDR3 is CASSPGQGISSYNSPLHF. The CDR3 coding sequence is TGTGCCAGCAGCCCGGGACAGGGCATAAGTTCCTATAATTCACCCCTCCACTTT.

This rearrangement joins TRBV5-6 to TRBJ1-6, with D possibly being TRBD1 (5 bases). The CDR3 has 15 amino acids. The germline V gene encodes CDR1 SGHDT and CDR2 YYEEEE. Between the trimmed V and J ends, which lost 0 bases and 7 bases, there was a span of 11 bases. The CDR3 DNA reads as TGTGCCAGCAGCTTGGAGGGGACGGGGAATTCACCCCTCCACTTT. Translating it yields CASSLEGTGNSPLHF.

The chain recombines TRBV4-2 with TRBJ2-7, with D unresolved. CDR1 LGHNA and CDR2 YNFKEQ come from the germline V gene. Trimming left V 0 bases short and J 7 bases short, with 4 bases between. There are 11 residues in the CDR3. Here the CDR3 reads CASSQDGEQYF. DNA for the CDR3: TGTGCCAGCAGCCAAGATGGAGAGCAGTACTTC.

The chain uses TRBV5-1 and TRBJ2-7, with TRBD2 matching 14 bases. The germline gives CDR1 SGHRS, CDR2 YFSETQ. Trimming removed 4 bases from V and 4 bases from J; junction bases left unmatched: 4. The CDR3 sequence is 15 residues long. CDR3 nucleotide sequence: TGCGCCAGCAGCCCTGGGACTAGCGGGAGATACGAGCAGTACTTC. Its translation: CASSPGTSGRYEQYF. Looking up the rest from reference TRBV5-1 and TRBJ2-7 gives the full variable domain: KAGVTQTPRYLIKTRGQQVTLSCSPISGHRSVSWYQQTPGQGLQFLFEYFSETQRNKGNFPGRFSGRQFSNSRSEMNVSTLELGDSALYLCASSPGTSGRYEQYFGPGTRLTVT.

V usage is TRBV2 and J usage is TRBJ1-2, with a possible D match to TRBD1 (6 bases). The CDR3 contains 14 residues. Trimming left V 2 bases short and J 2 bases short, with 9 bases between. CDR1 and CDR2 (germline): SNHLY, FYNNEI. CDR3: CASSETQGNYGYTF. As DNA, the CDR3 is TGTGCCAGCAGTGAAACACAGGGAAACTATGGCTACACCTTC. Based on the CDR3 plus reference TRBV2 and TRBJ1-2, the full variable domain is EPEVTQTPSHQVTQMGQEVILRCVPISNHLYFYWYRQILGQKVEFLVSFYNNEISEKSEIFDDQFSVERPDGSNFTLKIRSTKLEDSAMYFCASSETQGNYGYTFGSGTRLTVV.

The J gene is TRBJ2-1, the V gene TRBV28; maybe TRBD2 (6 bases). V shed 11 bases and J shed 8 bases, with 31 bases lying between them. Germline CDR1 is MDHEN and CDR2 is SYDVKM. This CDR3 is built from 17 residues. The CDR3 sequence: CAAGGDTDWVTIDEQFF. CDR3 nucleotide sequence: TGTGCCGCCGGAGGGGATACGGACTGGGTAACGATCGATGAGCAGTTCTTC.

The table lists this clone with a count of one. The gene calls are TRBV6-5 and TRBJ1-2; TRBD1 is a possible D gene (6 bases). With 5 bases removed from V and 7 bases from J, the gap between germline ends came to 17 bases. CDR1 is MNHEY and CDR2 is SVGAGI in the germline V gene. The CDR3 covers 14 residues. CDR3 amino acids: CASSEQGQRGGYTF. As DNA, the CDR3 is TGTGCCAGCAGTGAACAGGGCCAAAGAGGTGGCTACACCTTC.

This clone was seen just once. The chain combines TRBV4-1 with TRBJ2-3; 8 bases match TRBD1. The V segment lost 4 bases and the J segment 2 bases; nucleotides outside the gene matches: 5. The CDR3 length is 15 residues. Looked up from germline, CDR1 is MGHRA and CDR2 is YSYEKL. The CDR3 bases are TGCGCCAGCAGCCTCGGACAGGGTACCACAGATACGCAGTATTTT. Translation gives CASSLGQGTTDTQYF.

The chain has TRBV28 and TRBJ2-7; D is unclear. The CDR3 has 11 residues. The germline V gene encodes CDR1 MDHEN and CDR2 SYDVKM. The V and J ends lost 2 bases and 4 bases respectively, with 3 bases between them. CDR3 residues: CASSLGYEQYF. As DNA, the CDR3 is TGTGCCAGCAGTTTAGGTTACGAGCAGTACTTC.

V and J are TRBV30 and TRBJ1-5; 10 positions match TRBD1. The CDR3 spans 13 residues. After removal of 5 bases from V and 7 bases from J, the junction contained 5 bases not matched to a gene. Germline assignment: CDR1 GTSNPN and CDR2 SVGIG (reference sequence). CDR3 nucleotide sequence: TGTGCCTGGGGGACAGGGGATGGACAGCCCCAGCATTTT. It yields the protein CAWGTGDGQPQHF.

The V call is TRBV29-1, the J call TRBJ2-5; no clear D gene. Trimming stripped 3 bases from V and 3 bases from J, with 8 bases between. CDR1 is SQVTM, CDR2 ANQGSEA, per germline. This CDR3 region has 12 residues. CDR3 in amino acids: CSVDLYEETQYF. Here the CDR3 DNA reads TGCAGCGTTGACTTGTATGAAGAGACCCAGTACTTC.

The chain combines TRBV5-1 with TRBJ2-2; no clear D gene. V lost 0 bases to trimming and J lost 2 bases, with 8 bases between them. This CDR3 spans 15 amino acids. Per germline, CDR1 SGHRS and CDR2 YFSETQ. CDR3 coding DNA: TGCGCCAGCAGCTTGGTGGTATTAAACACCGGGGAGCTGTTTTTT. It encodes CASSLVVLNTGELFF.